The next 24 T cell receptor beta chains were all read from a single sample in a study of vaccination effects on CD4 cells after COVID-19 (dated by TCRdb to between 2021 and 2022). Library creation used the immunoSEQ multiplex PCR assay. Entries here come from immuneACCESS through TCRdb and include only in-frame sequences with V and J called. Some clones fail to appear in such tables; in the studies checked, an unresolved V gene covers under half of the shortfall, and the cause of the remainder is unknown. Present in this sample are 40,000 to 50,000 clones, around 70% of which were seen just once. The ten largest clones take up less than 10% of the sample. After about 10 days of culture, CD4+ T cells were isolated with the EasySep CD4+ T cell isolation kit. Each participant received two doses of an mRNA SARS-CoV-2 vaccine, either BNT162b2 or mRNA-1273. Their target antigens are unknown. The source material was CD4+ T cells from PBMCs cultured without peptide, sampled after COVID-19 vaccination. Every receptor here comes from a human donor who received a COVID-19 vaccine.

The genes are TRBV2 and TRBJ2-1; D call uncertain. The CDR3 totals 13 residues. V was clipped by 5 bases and J by 4 bases, with 9 bases between them. From germline, CDR1 is SNHLY and CDR2 FYNNEI. The DNA of the CDR3 is TGTGCCAGCAGTATAGACGTGTACAATGAGCAGTTCTTC. It is translated as CASSIDVYNEQFF.

In this sample, this clone turned up a few times. The chain joins TRBV15 to TRBJ2-1; possible D gene TRBD1, 5 bases. The CDR3 extends over 14 amino acids. V was pared by 2 bases and J by 4 bases, with 9 bases between. Germline values: CDR1 LNHNV, CDR2 YYDKDF (reference sequence). The CDR3 protein is CATSRLDRYNEQFF. Written as DNA, the CDR3 is TGTGCCACCAGCAGACTCGACAGATACAATGAGCAGTTCTTC.

The chain links TRBV6-5 to TRBJ2-7, with 9 nucleotides matching TRBD1. CDR3 size: 14 residues. The germline CDR1 and CDR2 sequences are MNHEY and SVGAGI. J was trimmed by 4 bases and V by 4 bases; bases with no gene match: 5. CDR3 protein: CASSSGTGRYEQYF. CDR3 DNA sequence: TGTGCCAGCAGTTCCGGGACAGGGCGGTACGAGCAGTACTTC.

The chain joins TRBV5-6 to TRBJ1-2; 7 positions match TRBD1. In germline, CDR1 is SGHDT, CDR2 YYEEEE. This CDR3 has 13 residues. V was clipped by 6 bases and J by 4 bases; unmatched bases: 6. CDR3 region: CASTTRGAYGYTF. Here the CDR3 DNA reads TGTGCCAGCACCACCAGGGGGGCCTATGGCTACACCTTC. The entire variable domain, with the rest obtained from reference TRBV5-6 and TRBJ1-2, is as follows: DAGVTQSPTHLIKTRGQQVTLRCSPKSGHDTVSWYQQALGQGPQFIFQYYEEEERQRGNFPDRFSGHQFPNYSSELNVNALLLGDSALYLCASTTRGAYGYTFGSGTRLTVV.

This chain connects TRBV10-1 to TRBJ2-7; 7 bases fit TRBD2. The CDR3 contains 14 residues. V shed 7 bases and J 4 bases; nucleotides not matched to a gene: 10. Germline V gene sequence: CDR1 WNHNN, CDR2 SYGVQD (reference sequence). The CDR3 region is CASIGSGMYYEQYF. CDR3 bases: TGCGCCAGCATCGGCAGCGGGATGTATTACGAGCAGTACTTC.

In its sample, this clone was seen once. This sample includes further DNA sequences coding for the same CDR3. The chain is built from TRBV7-8 and TRBJ1-2; TRBD1 might be the D (5 bases). The CDR3 spans 13 residues. The germline CDR1 and CDR2 sequences are SGHVS and FQNEAQ. The V and J ends lost 1 base and 8 bases respectively, with 11 bases between them. CDR3 sequence: CASSLVRGEGYTF. DNA of the CDR3: TGTGCCAGCAGCTTAGTGAGGGGTGAAGGCTACACCTTC.

The chain links TRBV7-9 to TRBJ2-7; D gene uncertain. Germline CDR1 and CDR2: SEHNR and FQNEAQ (reference sequence). CDR3 length: 13 amino acids. The ends were cut back, 2 bases at V and 2 bases at J, with 7 bases in the middle. The CDR3 protein is CASSLTETYEQYF. In DNA form, the CDR3 reads TGTGCCAGCAGCTTAACAGAGACCTACGAGCAGTACTTC.

This clone was recorded a few times. The identical CDR3 is also encoded by other nucleotide sequences in the sample. J is TRBJ2-2 and V is TRBV5-1, with 7 bases fitting TRBD1. Germline V gene data show CDR1 as SGHRS and CDR2 as YFSETQ. This CDR3 is 15 amino acids long. V trimming: 4 bases; J trimming: 2 bases; junction bases outside the gene matches: 5. Here the CDR3 DNA reads TGCGCCAGCAGCCCTAGGACAGGAAACACCGGGGAGCTGTTTTTT. It translates to CASSPRTGNTGELFF.

This chain uses TRBV5-1 with TRBJ2-5; D is possibly TRBD1 or TRBD2 (5 bases each). Germline V gene lookup returns CDR1 SGHRS and CDR2 YFSETQ. Between the trimmed V and J ends, which lost 0 bases and 1 base, there was a span of 10 bases. This CDR3 region has 15 residues. CDR3 region: CASSLVPGAQETQYF. The CDR3 nucleotides read TGCGCCAGCAGCTTGGTCCCCGGGGCCCAAGAGACCCAGTACTTC.

J is TRBJ1-3 and V is TRBV10-3; D uncertain. The V gene lost 7 bases and the J gene lost 2 bases, with 6 bases spanning the gap. This CDR3 is built from 12 residues. CDR1 ENHRY and CDR2 SYGVKD come from the germline V gene. The CDR3 DNA follows: TGTGCCATCACAGGACCTGGAAACACCATATATTTT. Protein product: CAITGPGNTIYF.

V is TRBV14 and J is TRBJ2-3; maybe TRBD2 (7 bases). The length of the CDR3 is 14 residues. The V gene's germline CDR1 is SGHDN and CDR2 FVKESK. V was pared by 3 bases and J by 2 bases, with 9 bases between. The CDR3 nucleotides are TGTGCCAGCAGCCAGCGGGGGCACACAGATACGCAGTATTTT. Its translation is CASSQRGHTDTQYF.

The chain uses TRBV21-1 and TRBJ2-1; the table calls TRBD2, which could not be checked here. TRBV21-1 is noted as a pseudogene. The CDR3 has 16 amino acids. CDR3 bases: TGTGCCAGCAGCAAAGCGGAGGCGAGCTCCTACAATGAGCAGTTCTTC. It encodes CASSKAEASSYNEQFF.

DNA of the CDR3: TGTGCCAGCTCACCACCGCTAGCGGGGACAGATACGCAGTATTTT. It yields the protein CASSPPLAGTDTQYF. The rearrangement links TRBV18 to TRBJ2-3; 9 bases are a match to TRBD2. Trimming cost V 0 bases and J 3 bases; bases outside gene matches: 1. The CDR3 covers 15 residues. The germline V gene has CDR1 KGHSH and CDR2 LQKENI. The entire variable domain, with the rest obtained from reference TRBV18 and TRBJ2-3, is as follows: NAGVMQNPRHLVRRRGQEARLRCSPMKGHSHVYWYRQLPEEGLKFMVYLQKENIIDESGMPKERFSAEFPKEGPSILRIQQVVRGDSAAYFCASSPPLAGTDTQYFGPGTRLTVL.

The J gene is TRBJ2-7, the V gene TRBV27, with TRBD2 identical over 13 bases. The J segment lost 7 bases and the V segment lost 4 bases, leaving 10 bases of the junction unmatched. Germline lookup yields CDR1 MNHEY and CDR2 SMNVEV (reference sequence). This CDR3 has 16 amino acids. The CDR3 sequence: CASSSERLAGGREQYF. Written as DNA, the CDR3 is TGTGCCAGCAGTTCCGAGCGACTAGCGGGGGGTCGGGAGCAGTACTTC.

This clone was observed a few times. V is TRBV19 and J is TRBJ2-7; D is perhaps TRBD1 (6 bases). Germline V gene sequence: CDR1 LNHDA, CDR2 SQIVND (reference sequence). Trimming took off 6 bases at V and 3 bases at J, with 18 bases between the two ends. This CDR3 is built from 15 residues. CDR3 residues: CASSLVGQGIYEQYF. In DNA, the CDR3 is TGTGCCAGTAGCCTAGTCGGGCAGGGGATCTACGAGCAGTACTTC.

This clone turned up a few times. The chain links TRBV7-2 to TRBJ2-5; 8 nucleotides match TRBD2. Germline V lookup: CDR1 SGHTA, CDR2 FQGNSA. The CDR3 is 16 residues long. Losses at the gene ends were 5 bases for V and 4 bases for J; bases not matched to a gene: 12. The CDR3 reads CASSRSTGGAAETQYF. The CDR3 DNA reads TGTGCCAGCAGCCGGAGCACCGGGGGGGCAGCAGAGACCCAGTACTTC. The full variable domain, completed using reference TRBV7-2 and TRBJ2-5, is GAGVSQSPSNKVTEKGKDVELRCDPISGHTALYWYRQSLGQGLEFLIYFQGNSAPDKSGLPSDRFSAERTGGSVSTLTIQRTQQEDSAVYLCASSRSTGGAAETQYFGPGTRLLVL.

This rearrangement joins TRBV5-1 to TRBJ1-5; TRBD1 agrees at 9 bases. CDR3 length: 14 residues. V lost 4 bases, J lost 6 bases, and 5 bases stayed unmatched. Germline values: CDR1 SGHRS, CDR2 YFSETQ. The CDR3 nucleotides read TGCGCCAGCAGCCCCGGGACAGGGCTTCAGCCCCAGCATTTT. Its protein is CASSPGTGLQPQHF.

This sequence joins TRBV9 and TRBJ1-5; perhaps TRBD1 as D (5 bases). Deletions cut 4 bases from V and 7 bases from J, with 18 bases between. In germline, CDR1 is SGDLS, CDR2 YYNGEE. The CDR3 length is 15 residues. CDR3 protein: CASSRDSQPMQPQHF. The CDR3 DNA is TGTGCCAGCAGCCGTGACAGCCAACCGATGCAGCCCCAGCATTTT.

The V call is TRBV5-8, the J call TRBJ1-1, with a possible D match to TRBD1 (5 bases). The CDR3 length is 14 residues. Germline V gene lookup returns CDR1 SGHTS and CDR2 YDEGEE. V lost 2 bases and J lost 0, with 8 bases in between. DNA of the CDR3: TGTGCCAGCAGCTTTCGGGGGATGAACACTGAAGCTTTCTTT. It codes for CASSFRGMNTEAFF.

The chain links TRBV7-2 to TRBJ1-5; no firm D call. Germline V CDR1 and CDR2: SGHTA, FQGNSA. The CDR3 loop spans 15 amino acids. V was cut by 5 bases and J by 0 bases, with 11 bases left in between. The CDR3 sequence is CASSLGGYSNQPQHF. The CDR3 DNA follows: TGTGCCAGCAGCCTCGGCGGCTATAGCAATCAGCCCCAGCATTTT.

The CDR3 sequence: CASSPGQGFGGYTF. CDR3 in DNA: TGTGCCAGCTCGCCGGGACAGGGGTTCGGCGGCTACACCTTC. The V call is TRBV18, the J call TRBJ1-2; 10 nucleotides agree with TRBD1. Germline V gene lookup returns CDR1 KGHSH and CDR2 LQKENI. This CDR3 is 14 amino acids long. V lost 6 bases, J lost 8 bases, and 9 bases stayed unmatched.

J is TRBJ2-1 and V is TRBV24-1; tentatively, D is TRBD1 or TRBD2 (5 bases each). The germline V gene has CDR1 KGHDR and CDR2 SFDVKD. V was cut by 2 bases and J by 9 bases, with 13 bases left in between. The CDR3 extends over 14 amino acids. The DNA for the CDR3 is TGTGCCACCAGTGATTGGGCGGCCGGGGCTGAGCAGTTCTTC. Its translation is CATSDWAAGAEQFF.

The V gene is TRBV3-1 (or the pseudogene TRBV3-2), the J gene TRBJ1-2, with TRBD1 matching 7 bases. The germline V gene has CDR1 LGHDT and CDR2 YNNKEL (reference sequence). The CDR3 extends over 15 amino acids. V shed 0 bases, J shed 8 bases, and the junction held 9 bases outside the gene matches. CDR3: CASSQDWGRGDGYTF. CDR3 coding DNA: TGTGCCAGCAGCCAAGATTGGGGCAGGGGGGACGGCTACACCTTC.

The chain carries TRBV6-2 or TRBV6-3 and TRBJ1-5; 11 nucleotides match TRBD1. The CDR3 runs to 16 residues. Germline values: CDR1 MNHEY, CDR2 SVGEGT. V trimming: 2 bases; J trimming: 5 bases; junction bases outside the gene matches: 5. CDR3 bases: TGTGCCAGCAGTTACGGACAGGGGGCTCCTTATCAGCCCCAGCATTTT. Translated: CASSYGQGAPYQPQHF.